The text below deals with one T cell receptor beta chain. The record originates from a study of T cell changes during pregnancy in multiple sclerosis. With 4 bases removed from V and 3 bases from J, the gap between germline ends came to 16 bases. The germline CDR1 and CDR2 sequences are MNHEY and SMNVEV (reference sequence). The CDR3 is 15 residues long. Profiling relied on immunoSEQ multiplex PCR, and the TCRdb table lists in-frame clones only, not all of them. This table has roughly 79,000 clones, just over 90% appearing once. This TCR was recovered from a female donor in good health, enrolled as a control in a pregnancy study. V gene TRBV27 combines with J gene TRBJ2-7, with D possibly being TRBD2 (6 bases). The material sequenced was peripheral blood, taken in the second trimester of pregnancy. CDR3 bases: TGTGCCAGCAGTTCGGTGGGGAGGTTAGACTACGAGCAGTACTTC. Translated, it gives CASSSVGRLDYEQYF.